Below, one T cell receptor (beta chain) is given with its context. This entry belongs to a study of identical twins. Every donor was a healthy Caucasian. It was template switching that added a universal primer site, and there were unique molecular identifiers on the cDNA. TCRdb used MiXCR to reprocess the 5' RACE reads, holding one entry per CDR3 protein. The repertoire includes 400,000 to 550,000 distinct CDR3 sequences, more than 13% of them detected once, and 0.8% to 1% sits in the top ten. Trimming at V came to 0 bases and at J to 1 base, leaving 3 bases not matched to a gene. Germline CDR1 is MNHEY and CDR2 is SVGEGT. The CDR3 covers 16 residues. The sample was also linked to a second study, of yellow fever vaccine responses in identical twins.

This TCR was sampled from a young woman in good health. Sequenced sample: CD4+ T cells sorted from blood. The rearrangement uses TRBV6-2 or TRBV6-3 and TRBJ1-5; 7 bases are a match to TRBD1. CDR3 nucleotides: TGTGCCAGCAGTTACTCTGAGACAGGGAGCAATCAGCCCCAGCATTTT. It translates to CASSYSETGSNQPQHF.